This is a list of T cell receptor beta chains from one sample in a study of cytomegalovirus exposure and HLA in healthy donors. Profiled with immunoSEQ multiplex PCR; TCRdb holds only in-frame clones, not every one. This sample has about 150,000 clones, with approximately 85% found just once. Input material: PBMCs. Receptors were obtained from a girl under 18 in good health and CMV-seropositive. Each CDR3 is given with its conserved first and last residue. The D gene is left open where the match is weak. Only some rows state a clone size, as once, few, many or a class for expanded clones.

cdr3_aa	cdr3_nt	d_call	v_call	clone_size	cdr3_length	j_call
CASMLGGQRTLMNTEAFF	TGTGCCAGCATGCTTGGTGGACAGAGAACTTTGATGAACACTGAAGCTTTCTTT	-	TRBV5-8	-	18	TRBJ1-1
CASSLAGRVADREYF	TGCGCCAGCAGCTTGGCCGGCAGGGTGGCAGATAGAGAGTATTTT	-	TRBV5-1	-	15	TRBJ2-3
CASSRWTGLTEAFF	TGTGCCAGTAGTAGATGGACAGGGCTCACTGAAGCTTTCTTT	TRBD1	TRBV19	-	14	TRBJ1-1
CASSEAVWTGSAGYTF	TGTGCCAGCAGTGAAGCGGTCTGGACAGGGTCTGCTGGCTACACCTTC	TRBD1	TRBV2	-	16	TRBJ1-2
CASTLDSSNQPQHF	TGTGCCAGCACCCTCGACAGCTCCAATCAGCCCCAGCATTTT	-	TRBV6-1	-	14	TRBJ1-5
CASSPTTTFRANQPQHF	TGTGCCAGCAGCCCCACCACCACTTTCAGGGCCAATCAGCCCCAGCATTTT	-	TRBV7-6	-	17	TRBJ1-5
CASSSDRVETQYF	TGCGCCAGCAGCAGCGACAGGGTGGAGACCCAGTACTTC	TRBD1	TRBV5-1	-	13	TRBJ2-5
CATMKTVNTEAFF	TGTGCCACCATGAAAACAGTTAACACTGAAGCTTTCTTT	-	TRBV6-1	-	13	TRBJ1-1
CASSPGFTAKNIQYF	TGTGCCAGCAGCCCGGGGTTTACAGCCAAAAACATTCAGTACTTC	-	TRBV9	-	15	TRBJ2-4
CASSQFPRAGELLAKNIQYF	TGCGCCAGCAGCCAATTTCCCCGAGCGGGGGAACTCCTAGCCAAAAACATTCAGTACTTC	TRBD2	TRBV4-1	-	20	TRBJ2-4
CASTEGVKLFF	TGTGCCAGCACGGAAGGGGTTAAACTGTTTTTT	-	TRBV6-1	-	11	TRBJ1-4
CASSPAGSWGGNTEAFF	TGTGCCAGTTCCCCGGCAGGGAGTTGGGGAGGGAACACTGAAGCTTTCTTT	-	TRBV19	-	17	TRBJ1-1
CASSLFQGPTDTQYF	TGTGCCAGCAGCTTATTCCAGGGCCCCACAGATACGCAGTATTTT	-	TRBV7-9	-	15	TRBJ2-3
CASSLAQRGGYGGELFF	TGTGCCAGCAGCTTGGCTCAGCGGGGGGGTTACGGCGGGGAGCTGTTTTTT	TRBD2	TRBV5-4	-	17	TRBJ2-2
CASSFTPSATPYSNQPQHF	TGTGCCAGCAGCTTTACACCGTCCGCGACACCTTATAGCAATCAGCCCCAGCATTTT	-	TRBV5-4	once	19	TRBJ1-5
CASSSPGQGTYEQYF	TGTGCCAGCAGCTCCCCGGGACAGGGCACCTACGAGCAGTACTTC	TRBD1	TRBV5-4	-	15	TRBJ2-7
CATKPGTGREKLFF	TGTGCCACCAAGCCTGGGACAGGGCGGGAAAAACTGTTTTTT	TRBD1	TRBV2	-	14	TRBJ1-4
CASSYELADTDTQYF	TGTGCCAGCAGTTACGAGCTAGCGGACACAGATACGCAGTATTTT	TRBD2	TRBV6-5	-	15	TRBJ2-3
CASSAAGGIFSYNEQFF	TGTGCCAGCAGTGCGGCAGGGGGGATATTCTCCTACAATGAGCAGTTCTTC	-	TRBV6-1	-	17	TRBJ2-1
CASSQIPGQGGRYTF	TGTGCCAGCAGCCAAATTCCGGGACAGGGAGGACGCTACACCTTC	TRBD1	TRBV6-5	-	15	TRBJ1-2
CASSVGTELLGYGYTF	TGTGCCAGCAGTGTGGGGACAGAGCTACTTGGGTATGGCTACACCTTC	TRBD1	TRBV6-4	-	16	TRBJ1-2
CASSLSQGVSFMNTEAFF	TGCGCCAGCAGCTTGTCACAGGGGGTATCCTTTATGAACACTGAAGCTTTCTTT	TRBD1	TRBV5-1	-	18	TRBJ1-1
CASSQRHRGQFYNEQFF	TGCGCCAGCAGCCAACGCCACAGGGGGCAGTTCTACAATGAGCAGTTCTTC	TRBD1	TRBV4-1	few	17	TRBJ2-1
CASSLRQLTGTEAFF	TGTGCCAGCAGCCTCCGACAACTGACGGGGACTGAAGCTTTCTTT	-	TRBV5-6	-	15	TRBJ1-1
CASSYRVSTEAFF	TGTGCCAGCAGCTACAGGGTAAGCACTGAAGCTTTCTTT	-	TRBV5-4	-	13	TRBJ1-1
CASQGSTEAFF	TGTGCCAGCCAGGGGTCCACTGAAGCTTTCTTT	-	TRBV6-1	-	11	TRBJ1-1
CAISESDRRDEKLFF	TGTGCCATCAGTGAGTCGGACAGGCGGGATGAAAAACTGTTTTTT	TRBD1	TRBV10-3	-	15	TRBJ1-4
CAGSIGGLSTDTQYF	TGCGCCGGGAGCATAGGTGGACTAAGCACAGATACGCAGTATTTT	-	TRBV5-1	few	15	TRBJ2-3
CASSTHRVGYTF	TGTGCCAGCAGCACCCACAGGGTTGGCTACACCTTC	-	TRBV11-2	-	12	TRBJ1-2
CASSEQGSEKLFF	TGTGCCAGCTCGGAGCAGGGTAGTGAAAAACTGTTTTTT	-	TRBV18	-	13	TRBJ1-4
CASSLDPDRMNTEAFF	TGTGCCAGCAGCCTCGACCCGGACAGAATGAACACTGAAGCTTTCTTT	-	TRBV14	-	16	TRBJ1-1
CASSPWQGYTF	TGTGCCAGCAGCCCCTGGCAGGGCTACACCTTC	-	TRBV6-6	-	11	TRBJ1-2
CASSHGALNTGELFF	TGTGCCAGCAGCCATGGGGCTTTGAACACCGGGGAGCTGTTTTTT	-	TRBV6-1	-	15	TRBJ2-2
CASSLVYTYEQYF	TGTGCCAGCAGCTTGGTCTATACCTACGAGCAGTACTTC	-	TRBV5-6	few	13	TRBJ2-7
CASRLEFEKRSSYNSPLHF	TGTGCAAGTCGCTTAGAGTTTGAAAAAAGGAGCTCCTATAATTCACCCCTCCACTTT	-	TRBV12-2	-	19	TRBJ1-6
CASSVAGTGWNGYTF	TGTGCCAGCAGCGTAGCTGGGACAGGGTGGAATGGCTACACCTTC	TRBD1	TRBV9	-	15	TRBJ1-2
CASSELDRVVETQYF	TGTGCCAGCAGTGAACTAGACAGGGTGGTAGAGACCCAGTACTTC	TRBD1	TRBV6-1	-	15	TRBJ2-5
CASLNTGDNTEAFF	TGTGCCAGCTTAAATACAGGAGACAACACTGAAGCTTTCTTT	-	TRBV6-6	-	14	TRBJ1-1
CASSVNSGATYEQYF	TGTGCCAGCAGTGTGAATAGCGGGGCGACTTACGAGCAGTACTTC	TRBD2	TRBV6-1	-	15	TRBJ2-7
CASARGFYEQYF	TGTGCCAGCGCTAGGGGGTTCTACGAGCAGTACTTC	-	TRBV11-2	-	12	TRBJ2-7
CASSSKIRGNEQFF	TGCGCCAGCAGTTCCAAAATTCGGGGTAATGAGCAGTTCTTC	-	TRBV5-1	-	14	TRBJ2-1
CASSTDRATEAFF	TGCGCCAGCAGTACAGACAGGGCGACTGAAGCTTTCTTT	TRBD1	TRBV10-1	-	13	TRBJ1-1
CARSIAGGPDTQYF	TGTGCCCGCTCAATAGCGGGGGGGCCAGATACGCAGTATTTT	TRBD2	TRBV30	-	14	TRBJ2-3